This is a list of T cell receptor beta chains from one sample in a study of blood T cell repertoires in COVID-19. Using immunoSEQ multiplex PCR, the repertoire was profiled, and TCRdb retains in-frame clones only, with some absent. The repertoire consists of some 64,000 clones, with around 70% occurring once and the leading ten covering about 5%. The specimen sequenced was peripheral blood. The receptors were gathered from a woman aged 70-85 years with COVID-19, enrolled during active disease. Each CDR3 is given with its conserved first and last residue. The order of the fields is J gene, V gene, D gene, clone size, CDR3 protein, CDR3 DNA. A D gene is named only where the DNA matches it firmly. Size is omitted from some rows. Given values are once, few, many or a class for expanded clones.

J gene: TRBJ2-1
V gene: TRBV6-6
D gene: TRBD1
clone size: .
CDR3 protein: CASSYSLRQGNEQFF
CDR3 DNA: TGTGCCAGCAGTTACTCGTTGCGACAGGGGAATGAGCAGTTCTTC

J gene: TRBJ2-7
V gene: TRBV3-1/TRBV3-2
D gene: .
clone size: .
CDR3 protein: CASSQDGRAYEQYF
CDR3 DNA: TGTGCCAGCAGCCAAGACGGCAGGGCCTACGAGCAGTACTTC

J gene: TRBJ2-3
V gene: TRBV3-1/TRBV3-2
D gene: .
clone size: .
CDR3 protein: CASSQEGRGDTQYF
CDR3 DNA: TGTGCCAGCAGCCAAGAAGGTCGGGGAGATACGCAGTATTTT

J gene: TRBJ1-4
V gene: TRBV27
D gene: TRBD1
clone size: .
CDR3 protein: CASSSTGDYEKLFF
CDR3 DNA: TGTGCCAGCAGTTCTACAGGGGATTACGAAAAACTGTTTTTT

J gene: TRBJ2-2
V gene: TRBV14
D gene: .
clone size: .
CDR3 protein: CASSQGGRPGELFF
CDR3 DNA: TGTGCCAGCAGCCAAGGTGGGCGACCCGGGGAGCTGTTTTTT

J gene: TRBJ1-5
V gene: TRBV11-2
D gene: TRBD1
clone size: .
CDR3 protein: CASSLGTGGWQPQHF
CDR3 DNA: TGTGCCAGCAGCTTAGGGACAGGGGGCTGGCAGCCCCAGCATTTT

J gene: TRBJ2-1
V gene: TRBV29-1
D gene: TRBD2
clone size: .
CDR3 protein: CSVVAGSSYNEQFF
CDR3 DNA: TGCAGCGTTGTAGCGGGGAGCTCCTACAATGAGCAGTTCTTC

J gene: TRBJ2-1
V gene: TRBV6-6
D gene: .
clone size: .
CDR3 protein: CASSSYEQFF
CDR3 DNA: TGTGCCAGCAGTTCCTATGAGCAGTTCTTC

J gene: TRBJ1-1
V gene: TRBV18
D gene: TRBD1
clone size: .
CDR3 protein: CASSSTGLPEAFF
CDR3 DNA: TGTGCCAGCTCATCGACAGGGCTGCCTGAAGCTTTCTTT

J gene: TRBJ2-3
V gene: TRBV12-5
D gene: .
clone size: few
CDR3 protein: CASGLGGARDTQYF
CDR3 DNA: TGTGCTAGTGGCCTGGGGGGTGCAAGAGATACGCAGTATTTT

J gene: TRBJ2-3
V gene: TRBV11-2
D gene: TRBD2
clone size: .
CDR3 protein: CASSPGTNTDTQYF
CDR3 DNA: TGTGCCAGCAGCCCCGGGACTAACACAGATACGCAGTATTTT

J gene: TRBJ2-3
V gene: TRBV11-3
D gene: TRBD2
clone size: .
CDR3 protein: CASSARLAGGTDTQYF
CDR3 DNA: TGTGCCAGCAGCGCTCGACTAGCGGGAGGGACAGATACGCAGTATTTT

J gene: TRBJ1-1
V gene: TRBV6-2/TRBV6-3
D gene: TRBD1
clone size: .
CDR3 protein: CASSFTPGQTEAFF
CDR3 DNA: TGTGCCAGCAGTTTTACCCCGGGACAGACCGAAGCTTTCTTT

J gene: TRBJ2-5
V gene: TRBV2
D gene: TRBD1
clone size: .
CDR3 protein: CASSVDRGRAQTQYF
CDR3 DNA: TGTGCCAGCAGTGTGGACAGGGGGCGCGCGCAGACCCAGTACTTC

J gene: TRBJ1-4
V gene: TRBV4-1
D gene: .
clone size: .
CDR3 protein: CASSQERGTNEKLFF
CDR3 DNA: TGCGCCAGCAGCCAAGAAAGGGGGACTAATGAAAAACTGTTTTTT

J gene: TRBJ1-1
V gene: TRBV10-3
D gene: .
clone size: few
CDR3 protein: CAISEGTWATEAFF
CDR3 DNA: TGTGCCATCAGTGAAGGTACCTGGGCCACTGAAGCTTTCTTT

J gene: TRBJ1-5
V gene: TRBV12-5
D gene: .
clone size: .
CDR3 protein: CASGLAGGALYQPQHF
CDR3 DNA: TGTGCTAGTGGTTTGGCGGGGGGGGCACTATATCAGCCCCAGCATTTT

J gene: TRBJ1-5
V gene: TRBV27
D gene: .
clone size: .
CDR3 protein: CASSFSPNQPQHF
CDR3 DNA: TGTGCCAGCAGTTTCTCCCCTAATCAGCCCCAGCATTTT

J gene: TRBJ2-3
V gene: TRBV6-5
D gene: TRBD2
clone size: many
CDR3 protein: CASRSITGGLPQYF
CDR3 DNA: TGTGCCAGCAGGAGTATCACGGGGGGGCTTCCGCAGTATTTT

J gene: TRBJ1-3
V gene: TRBV5-4
D gene: .
clone size: once
CDR3 protein: CASSLGQGGGNTIYF
CDR3 DNA: TGTGCCAGCAGCTTGGGCCAGGGAGGTGGAAACACCATATATTTT

J gene: TRBJ2-5
V gene: TRBV6-5
D gene: .
clone size: .
CDR3 protein: CASRLEGGRETQYF
CDR3 DNA: TGTGCCAGCAGATTGGAAGGAGGTAGAGAGACCCAGTACTTC

J gene: TRBJ2-2
V gene: TRBV18
D gene: TRBD1
clone size: .
CDR3 protein: CASSPNARTGAWNTGELFF
CDR3 DNA: TGTGCCAGCTCACCAAACGCGAGGACAGGGGCTTGGAATACCGGGGAGCTGTTTTTT

J gene: TRBJ2-5
V gene: TRBV5-8
D gene: .
clone size: .
CDR3 protein: CASSLGARQETQYF
CDR3 DNA: TGTGCCAGCAGCTTAGGGGCTCGGCAAGAGACCCAGTACTTC

J gene: TRBJ2-1
V gene: TRBV13
D gene: .
clone size: once
CDR3 protein: CASRKGGPSYNEQFF
CDR3 DNA: TGTGCCAGCAGGAAAGGGGGACCCTCCTACAATGAGCAGTTCTTC